The 18 T cell receptor beta chains reported below all come from one sample, sequenced in a study of blood T cell repertoires in COVID-19. The table came from immunoSEQ multiplex PCR; TCRdb's copy has only in-frame clones and leaves some out. The repertoire includes some 16,000 clones, 93% of them detected once, and around 6% sits in the top ten. The specimen sequenced was peripheral blood. These receptors were taken from a human donor in a cohort sampled during active COVID-19.

CDR3 in DNA: TGTGCCAGCAGTGGACAGGGGGAAACTTTGTTTTTT. This sequence encodes CASSGQGETLFF. The chain recombines TRBV2 with TRBJ1-4, with 9 bases matching TRBD1. This CDR3 has 12 amino acids. The germline V gene has CDR1 SNHLY and CDR2 FYNNEI. Trimming removed 4 bases from V and 15 bases from J; junction bases left unmatched: 6. Filled out from reference TRBV2 and TRBJ1-4, the complete variable domain reads EPEVTQTPSHQVTQMGQEVILRCVPISNHLYFYWYRQILGQKVEFLVSFYNNEISEKSEIFDDQFSVERPDGSNFTLKIRSTKLEDSAMYFCASSGQGETLFFGSGTQLSVL.

The genes are TRBV7-9 and TRBJ2-7; no clear D gene. This CDR3 has 13 amino acids. The V and J ends lost 3 bases and 2 bases respectively, with 8 bases between them. Germline assignment: CDR1 SEHNR and CDR2 FQNEAQ (reference sequence). In nucleotides, the CDR3 is TGTGCCAGCAGCTTTGGAGTTACCTACGAGCAGTACTTC. This sequence encodes CASSFGVTYEQYF.

The chain links TRBV15 to TRBJ2-7; 9 bases are shared with TRBD1. The CDR3 is made up of 14 amino acids. The germline CDR1 and CDR2 sequences are LNHNV and YYDKDF (reference sequence). Unmatched junction bases numbered 6, after V lost 3 bases and J lost 6 bases. This CDR3 reads CATSSYRGPLEQYF. CDR3 nucleotides: TGTGCCACCAGCAGCTACAGGGGGCCCCTCGAGCAGTACTTC.

CDR3 sequence reads: CASSQHRVKETQYF. The CDR3 bases are TGCGCCAGCAGCCAACACAGGGTTAAAGAGACCCAGTACTTC. V and J are TRBV5-1 and TRBJ2-5; a weak D match, TRBD1 (6 bases). CDR1 SGHRS and CDR2 YFSETQ come from the germline V gene. The CDR3 spans 14 residues. Trimming took off 4 bases at V and 3 bases at J, with 13 bases between the two ends.

Here the CDR3 reads CASSGDTKIIYEQYF. The CDR3 DNA is TGTGCCAGCAGTGGGGACACGAAAATTATCTACGAGCAGTACTTC. This chain connects TRBV2 to TRBJ2-7; maybe TRBD1 (6 bases). Germline CDR1 and CDR2: SNHLY and FYNNEI. V lost 4 bases, J lost 3 bases, and 16 bases lay in between. The CDR3 length is 15 residues.

V is TRBV7-9 and J is TRBJ2-7, with D tentatively TRBD1 (6 bases). V gave up 4 bases and J gave up 3 bases, with 13 bases separating them. CDR1 SEHNR and CDR2 FQNEAQ come from the germline V gene (reference sequence). The CDR3 is made up of 14 amino acids. The DNA for the CDR3 is TGTGCCAGCAGCTCTGCTGGGGGCGACTACGAGCAGTACTTC. Amino acid sequence: CASSSAGGDYEQYF.

The V and J genes are TRBV28 and TRBJ2-1; TRBD2 is a possible D gene (5 bases). The CDR3 loop spans 15 amino acids. The V and J ends lost 6 bases and 0 bases respectively, with 12 bases between them. CDR1 and CDR2 (germline): MDHEN, SYDVKM. The CDR3 reads CASRRTGSSYNEQFF. The CDR3 region has the DNA TGTGCCAGCAGGCGGACGGGGAGCTCCTACAATGAGCAGTTCTTC.

This clone came up once. The rearrangement links TRBV5-8 to TRBJ2-5; 9 bases map to TRBD1. The CDR3 runs 15 residues. Germline V gives CDR1 SGHTS, CDR2 YDEGEE. V lost 5 bases, J lost 9 bases, and 14 bases stayed unmatched. The CDR3 loop is CASSTGTGQIFPQYF. CDR3 DNA sequence: TGTGCCAGCAGTACCGGGACAGGGCAAATATTCCCCCAGTACTTC.

The rearrangement links TRBV10-3 to TRBJ1-5, with a tentative D call TRBD1 (5 bases). From germline, CDR1 is ENHRY and CDR2 SYGVKD. Trimming pared 5 bases from V and 4 bases from J, leaving 6 bases between. The CDR3 contains 12 residues. This CDR3 reads CAISPGNQPQHF. In DNA form, the CDR3 reads TGTGCCATCAGTCCAGGGAATCAGCCCCAGCATTTT.

The V and J genes are TRBV4-2 and TRBJ2-5; 9 nucleotides align to TRBD2. This CDR3 has 15 amino acids. After removal of 0 bases from V and 5 bases from J, the junction contained 4 bases not matched to a gene. The germline V gene encodes CDR1 LGHNA and CDR2 YNFKEQ. CDR3 coding DNA: TGTGCCAGCAGCCAAGAAGGCGGGAGGGGGGAGACCCAGTACTTC. Translating gives CASSQEGGRGETQYF.

J is TRBJ2-5 and V is TRBV6-2 or TRBV6-3; 10 positions agree with TRBD2. The CDR3 is made up of 16 amino acids. The junction had 12 bases not matched to a gene; V was cut back by 6 bases and J by 5 bases. The germline gives CDR1 MNHEY, CDR2 SVGEGT. The CDR3 DNA reads as TGTGCCAGCAGCGCCCCCGCTAGCGGGAGAAGGGAGACCCAGTACTTC. Protein product: CASSAPASGRRETQYF.

The rearrangement uses TRBV11-2 and TRBJ2-3; TRBD2 matches at 9 bases. This CDR3 is built from 17 residues. The V gene end was trimmed by 1 base and the J gene end by 2 bases; junction bases not matched to a gene: 7. CDR1 and CDR2 (germline): SGHAT, FQNNGV. The CDR3 region has the DNA TGTGCCAGCAGCTTAGTTGCTAGCGGGGACATCACAGATACGCAGTATTTT. It encodes CASSLVASGDITDTQYF.

The J gene is TRBJ1-2, the V gene TRBV6-6; the match to TRBD1 covers 7 bases. The ends lost 5 bases at V and 3 bases at J; junction bases unmatched: 9. Germline-derived CDR1 and CDR2 are MNHNY and SVGAGI (reference sequence). CDR3 length equals 15 residues. The CDR3, as DNA: TGTGCCAGCAGTCTAAACCCCGGGACAGACTATGGCTACACCTTC. Its translation is CASSLNPGTDYGYTF.

The sample holds a few counts of this clone. The V gene is TRBV30, the J gene TRBJ1-2, with D uncertain. Per germline, CDR1 GTSNPN and CDR2 SVGIG (reference sequence). The V and J ends lost 3 bases and 4 bases respectively, with 9 bases between them. There are 12 residues in the CDR3. The CDR3 DNA sequence: TGTGCCTGGAGGGGAGGGAGCTATGGCTACACCTTC. It translates to CAWRGGSYGYTF.

The chain links TRBV10-3 to TRBJ1-6, with TRBD1 as a possible D gene (6 bases). Germline V CDR1 and CDR2: ENHRY, SYGVKD. The CDR3 is 13 amino acids. Trimming took off 7 bases at V and 7 bases at J, with 11 bases between the two ends. In DNA form, the CDR3 reads TGTGCCATCAATCGACAGGTGAATTCACCCCTCCACTTT. Translating it yields CAINRQVNSPLHF.

CDR3 sequence reads: CASSPGQGYGYTF. The DNA of the CDR3 is TGTGCCAGCTCTCCAGGACAAGGGTATGGCTACACCTTC. V and J are TRBV18 and TRBJ1-2, with a weak D call TRBD1 (5 bases). The germline V and J ends were trimmed by 6 bases and 5 bases, with 13 bases remaining between them. From germline, CDR1 is KGHSH and CDR2 LQKENI. The CDR3 totals 13 residues. The whole variable domain, remainder taken from reference TRBV18 and TRBJ1-2, is NAGVMQNPRHLVRRRGQEARLRCSPMKGHSHVYWYRQLPEEGLKFMVYLQKENIIDESGMPKERFSAEFPKEGPSILRIQQVVRGDSAAYFCASSPGQGYGYTFGSGTRLTVV.

This clone was seen a single time. This chain connects TRBV6-5 to TRBJ2-1; the D gene is possibly TRBD2 (6 bases). Germline V lookup: CDR1 MNHEY, CDR2 SVGAGI. V was shortened by 4 bases and J by 4 bases, with 11 bases between the two germline ends. The CDR3 covers 14 residues. The chain's CDR3 is CASSLPGLYNEQFF. The CDR3 DNA is TGTGCCAGCAGTTTACCGGGACTTTACAATGAGCAGTTCTTC.

The J gene is TRBJ2-1, the V gene TRBV5-6, with TRBD2 identical over 12 bases. The CDR3 extends over 14 amino acids. Germline lookup yields CDR1 SGHDT and CDR2 YYEEEE. The J segment lost 8 bases and the V segment lost 4 bases, leaving 4 bases of the junction unmatched. Here the CDR3 DNA reads TGTGCCAGCAGCCTAGCGGGGGGGCCCGATGAGCAGTTCTTC. Translation gives CASSLAGGPDEQFF.